Below, one T cell receptor beta chain is given with its context. Antigen: not known. The V and J ends lost 0 bases and 9 bases, in that order; junction bases with no gene match: 9. Germline V gives CDR1 GTSNPN, CDR2 SVGIG (reference sequence). The CDR3 is 16 residues long. The entry originates in a study of cytomegalovirus exposure and HLA in healthy donors. Study observations and caveats: Productive status was seen about 87% or about 30% of the time for most TCR beta V segments in an earlier analysis. Rare sequences made up most TCRs, while some public TCRs were found in many donors.

13 Jbeta primers and 60 Vbeta primers were used for the PCR. Generated by immunoSEQ multiplex PCR, the TCRdb table keeps only in-frame clones and is missing some. The sample has around 100,000 clones, 60% to 70% seen once. The rearrangement uses TRBV30 and TRBJ2-1; 12 nucleotides agree with TRBD2. This sequence was found in a woman aged 45-60 years in good health and CMV-seronegative. Sequencing was done on a sample of PBMCs. The CDR3 loop is CAWSVLAGGPFGEQFF. In DNA form, the CDR3 reads TGTGCCTGGAGTGTGCTAGCGGGGGGGCCATTTGGTGAGCAGTTCTTC. The full variable domain, its missing parts supplied by reference TRBV30 and TRBJ2-1, is SQTIHQWPATLVQPVGSPLSLECTVEGTSNPNLYWYRQAAGRGLQLLFYSVGIGQISSEVPQNLSASRPQDRQFILSSKKLLLSDSGFYLCAWSVLAGGPFGEQFFGPGTRLTVL.